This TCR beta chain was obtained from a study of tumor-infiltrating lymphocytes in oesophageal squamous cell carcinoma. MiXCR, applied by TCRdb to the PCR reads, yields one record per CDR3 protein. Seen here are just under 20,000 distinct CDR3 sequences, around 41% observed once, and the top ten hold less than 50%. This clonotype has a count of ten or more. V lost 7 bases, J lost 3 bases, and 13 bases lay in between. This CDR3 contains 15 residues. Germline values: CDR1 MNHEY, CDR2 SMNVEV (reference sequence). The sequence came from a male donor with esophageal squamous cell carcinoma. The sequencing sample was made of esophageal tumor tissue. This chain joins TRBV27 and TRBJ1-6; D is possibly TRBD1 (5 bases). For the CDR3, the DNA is TGTGCCAGCAATCCTCGACAGAACTATAATTCACCCCTCCACTTT. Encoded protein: CASNPRQNYNSPLHF.